Presented here are 26 T cell receptor beta chains from one specimen sequenced in a study of OX40 agonist ivuxolimab in advanced cancers. Assay used: immunoSEQ multiplex PCR; TCRdb lists only in-frame clones, some missing. The data hold 91,000 or so clones, with under 90% observed a single time. Sequenced material: CD4+ or CD8+ T cells sorted from blood, taken in a trial of the OX40 agonist ivuxolimab. Source of these receptors: an adult with an advanced solid tumor such as melanoma, head and neck, liver or kidney cancer.

A remark on this clone: The same CDR3 also results from other DNA sequences found in this sample. V gene TRBV5-1 combines with J gene TRBJ1-6; 7 bases fit TRBD1. V lost 4 bases, J lost 5 bases, and 3 bases stayed unmatched. CDR1 SGHRS and CDR2 YFSETQ come from the germline V gene. The CDR3 is made up of 14 amino acids. CDR3 sequence reads: CASSLGQNNSPLHF. The CDR3 coding sequence is TGCGCCAGCAGCCTGGGACAGAATAATTCACCCCTCCACTTT.

CDR3 amino acids: CASSPQGASGELFF. The CDR3 bases are TGTGCCAGCTCACCGCAGGGAGCCTCCGGGGAGCTGTTTTTT. The gene calls are TRBV18 and TRBJ2-2, with D perhaps given as TRBD1 or TRBD2 (5 bases each). V was trimmed by 3 bases and J by 6 bases, leaving 11 bases between them. The CDR3 is 14 residues long. The germline V gene encodes CDR1 KGHSH and CDR2 LQKENI.

This chain links TRBV2 with TRBJ2-1, with TRBD2 matching 8 bases. The CDR3 consists of 17 residues. CDR1 SNHLY and CDR2 FYNNEI come from the germline V gene. Unmatched junction bases numbered 13, after V lost 4 bases and J lost 5 bases. The CDR3 is CASSAKIGLAGDNEQFF. CDR3 in DNA: TGTGCCAGCAGTGCCAAAATAGGACTAGCAGGCGACAATGAGCAGTTCTTC.

The CDR3 loop is CASRRETGAFYGYTF. CDR3 nucleotide sequence: TGTGCCAGTAGAAGGGAGACAGGGGCGTTCTATGGCTACACCTTC. The V and J genes are TRBV19 and TRBJ1-2; 8 bases align to TRBD1. The CDR3 consists of 15 residues. CDR1 is LNHDA and CDR2 is SQIVND in the germline V gene (reference sequence). V lost 6 bases, J lost 4 bases, and 10 bases stayed unmatched. Filled out from reference TRBV19 and TRBJ1-2, the complete variable domain reads DGGITQSPKYLFRKEGQNVTLSCEQNLNHDAMYWYRQDPGQGLRLIYYSQIVNDFQKGDIAEGYSVSREKKESFPLTVTSAQKNPTAFYLCASRRETGAFYGYTFGSGTRLTVV.

The chain links TRBV9 to TRBJ2-4, with TRBD2 as a possible D gene (6 bases). Looked up from germline, CDR1 is SGDLS and CDR2 is YYNGEE. V lost 6 bases to trimming and J lost 0 bases, with 19 bases between them. CDR3 length equals 17 residues. The CDR3 sequence: CASTDLGGDPAKNIQYF. CDR3 coding DNA: TGTGCCAGCACGGACCTCGGAGGGGACCCAGCCAAAAACATTCAGTACTTC.

This clone appeared many times. The chain uses TRBV18 and TRBJ2-1; the D gene is possibly TRBD1 (5 bases). V dropped 0 bases and J dropped 0 bases, with 9 bases sitting between them. Germline V CDR1 and CDR2: KGHSH, LQKENI. CDR3 size: 16 residues. CDR3 sequence: CASSPPQGSSYNEQFF. CDR3 nucleotide sequence: TGTGCCAGCTCACCACCCCAGGGAAGCTCCTACAATGAGCAGTTCTTC. Full variable domain (remainder filled in from reference TRBV18 and TRBJ2-1): NAGVMQNPRHLVRRRGQEARLRCSPMKGHSHVYWYRQLPEEGLKFMVYLQKENIIDESGMPKERFSAEFPKEGPSILRIQQVVRGDSAAYFCASSPPQGSSYNEQFFGPGTRLTVL.

The J gene is TRBJ2-7, the V gene TRBV21-1; TRBD1, the table's D call, lacks a check against the DNA. TRBV21-1 is described as a pseudogene. CDR3 length equals 17 residues. In DNA, the CDR3 is TGTGCCAGCAGCACCAGGATAGAGGACAGGGGGCACTACGAGCAGTACTTC. It is translated as CASSTRIEDRGHYEQYF.

For the CDR3, the DNA is TGTGCCAGCAGCGGCGGGACTAGCGGGAGTGGAGAGACCCAGTACTTC. Encoded protein: CASSGGTSGSGETQYF. The V gene is TRBV9, the J gene TRBJ2-5, with 14 positions matching TRBD2. The germline CDR1 and CDR2 sequences are SGDLS and YYNGEE. This CDR3 has 16 amino acids. V lost 3 bases and J lost 4; bases outside the gene matches: 5. The full variable domain, rest sourced from reference TRBV9 and TRBJ2-5, is DSGVTQTPKHLITATGQRVTLRCSPRSGDLSVYWYQQSLDQGLQFLIQYYNGEERAKGNILERFSAQQFPDLHSELNLSSLELGDSALYFCASSGGTSGSGETQYFGPGTRLLVL.

This clone was recorded only once. The gene calls are TRBV21-1 and TRBJ1-3. TRBV21-1 is given as a pseudogene. CDR3 size: 17 residues. This CDR3 is CASSKAGINGSGNTIYF. CDR3 nucleotide sequence: TGTGCCAGCAGCAAAGCTGGGATTAACGGATCTGGAAACACCATATATTTT.

The CDR3 here is CASSFDLTEMSTGELFF. DNA of the CDR3: TGTGCCAGCAGTTTTGACCTAACGGAGATGTCCACCGGGGAGCTGTTTTTT. This rearrangement joins TRBV28 to TRBJ2-2; D is undetermined. This CDR3 spans 17 amino acids. Germline V lookup: CDR1 MDHEN, CDR2 SYDVKM. V lost 3 bases to trimming and J lost 4 bases, with 18 bases between them.

V usage is TRBV7-9 and J usage is TRBJ1-3; possible D gene TRBD1, 5 bases. V lost 5 bases to trimming and J lost 8 bases, with 10 bases between them. Germline V gives CDR1 SEHNR, CDR2 FQNEAQ (reference sequence). The CDR3 contains 12 residues. This CDR3 reads CASSPRGDTIYF. The CDR3 nucleotides read TGTGCCAGCAGCCCCCGGGGGGACACCATATATTTT.

The chain carries TRBV2 and TRBJ1-1, with D tentatively TRBD1 (6 bases). The CDR3 runs to 16 residues. With 2 bases removed from V and 6 bases from J, the gap between germline ends came to 19 bases. Germline CDR1 reads SNHLY; CDR2 reads FYNNEI. The CDR3 nucleotides read TGTGCCAGCAGTGAAAGTGCCCCACAGGGAGGGTCTGAAGCTTTCTTT. It yields the protein CASSESAPQGGSEAFF.

In its sample, this clone was seen once. V and J are TRBV4-2 and TRBJ2-5; D tentatively reads TRBD1 or TRBD2 (6 bases each). The CDR3 consists of 16 residues. V was shortened by 3 bases and J by 4 bases, with 18 bases between the two germline ends. CDR1 LGHNA and CDR2 YNFKEQ come from the germline V gene. CDR3 nucleotide sequence: TGTGCCAGCAGCCATCGACCGTGGGGGGCTGGAGAGACCCAGTACTTC. Translation gives CASSHRPWGAGETQYF.

This CDR3 is CASSELAGDSDTQYF. CDR3 nucleotides: TGTGCCAGCTCCGAACTAGCGGGAGACTCAGATACGCAGTATTTT. The chain employs TRBV18 and TRBJ2-3, with 11 bases fitting TRBD2. Germline CDR1 reads KGHSH; CDR2 reads LQKENI. J was trimmed by 4 bases and V by 6 bases; bases with no gene match: 6. The CDR3 is made up of 15 amino acids.

The chain is built from TRBV18 and TRBJ1-2, with 7 nucleotides matching TRBD1. Germline CDR1 reads KGHSH; CDR2 reads LQKENI. The CDR3 has 15 residues. Losses at the gene ends were 3 bases for V and 3 bases for J; bases not matched to a gene: 7. CDR3 nucleotide sequence: TGTGCCAGCTCACCCTCGACAGGGTTCGACTATGGCTACACCTTC. It encodes CASSPSTGFDYGYTF.

Of note for this clone: In the same sample, other DNA sequences code for this CDR3. The rearrangement joins TRBV7-9 to TRBJ2-3; D gene unclear. The CDR3 length is 11 residues. With 5 bases removed from V and 5 bases from J, the gap between germline ends came to 5 bases. CDR1 and CDR2 (germline): SEHNR, FQNEAQ (reference sequence). The CDR3 sequence is CASSPQDTQYF. The CDR3 DNA follows: TGTGCCAGCAGCCCACAAGATACGCAGTATTTT.

CDR3 in amino acids: CASSIGNQPQHF. The CDR3 region has the DNA TGTGCCAGTAGTATAGGCAATCAGCCCCAGCATTTT. This rearrangement joins TRBV19 to TRBJ1-5, with unresolved D. The germline gives CDR1 LNHDA, CDR2 SQIVND (reference sequence). This CDR3 has 12 amino acids. The V and J ends lost 1 base and 2 bases respectively, with 0 bases between them.

The chain uses TRBV5-1 and TRBJ2-1, with TRBD2 matching 11 bases. Germline lookup yields CDR1 SGHRS and CDR2 YFSETQ. The CDR3 contains 15 residues. Trimming cost V 2 bases and J 8 bases; bases outside gene matches: 6. The CDR3: CASSLLAGATHEQFF. CDR3 in DNA: TGCGCCAGCAGCTTACTAGCGGGAGCCACCCATGAGCAGTTCTTC.

This chain links TRBV5-1 with TRBJ2-7, with a possible D match to TRBD2 (5 bases). Germline V gene sequence: CDR1 SGHRS, CDR2 YFSETQ. This CDR3 spans 14 amino acids. V gave up 0 bases and J gave up 1 base, with 8 bases separating them. CDR3 sequence: CASSLALASYEQYF. Here the CDR3 DNA reads TGCGCCAGCAGCTTGGCTCTAGCTTCCTACGAGCAGTACTTC.

This clone was seen only once. The chain recombines TRBV4-1 with TRBJ2-1; TRBD2 might be the D (6 bases). Germline-derived CDR1 and CDR2 are MGHRA and YSYEKL. This CDR3 is 16 amino acids long. V gave up 6 bases and J gave up 1 base, with 16 bases separating them. The CDR3 coding sequence is TGCGCCAGCAGACCGGGAGCCCAGAAATCCTACAATGAGCAGTTCTTC. Amino acids: CASRPGAQKSYNEQFF.

The V and J genes are TRBV15 and TRBJ1-3, with D perhaps TRBD1 (6 bases). The CDR3 covers 16 residues. Germline V gene lookup returns CDR1 LNHNV and CDR2 YYDKDF (reference sequence). Deletions cut 5 bases from V and 1 base from J, with 15 bases between. In nucleotides, the CDR3 is TGTGCCACCAGCGAGACAGGTTTCTCGTCTGGAAACACCATATATTTT. Residues: CATSETGFSSGNTIYF.

This clone has a single count. This chain uses TRBV7-2 with TRBJ2-1, with 11 bases that match TRBD2. J was trimmed by 7 bases and V by 3 bases; bases with no gene match: 14. Per the germline V gene, CDR1 is SGHTA and CDR2 is FQGNSA. CDR3 length equals 18 residues. CDR3 sequence: CASSFRPIAGGPRNEQFF. The CDR3 coding sequence is TGTGCCAGCAGCTTTAGACCTATAGCGGGAGGGCCTCGGAATGAGCAGTTCTTC.

The rearrangement links TRBV6-6 to TRBJ1-3; D not certain. CDR1 MNHNY and CDR2 SVGAGI come from the germline V gene (reference sequence). This CDR3 contains 13 residues. Trimming took off 6 bases at V and 2 bases at J, with 8 bases between the two ends. CDR3 nucleotide sequence: TGTGCCAGCAGCTTCAGTACTGGAAACACCATATATTTT. It translates to CASSFSTGNTIYF.

This clone was seen only a few times. V and J are TRBV28 and TRBJ2-3; D perhaps matches TRBD2 (5 bases). The germline V gene has CDR1 MDHEN and CDR2 SYDVKM. V was trimmed by 7 bases and J by 8 bases, leaving 13 bases between them. CDR3 size: 12 residues. The DNA for the CDR3 is TGTGCCAGCACCTCTGGGAGCGTTACGCAGTATTTT. It codes for CASTSGSVTQYF. Looking up the rest from reference TRBV28 and TRBJ2-3 gives the full variable domain: DVKVTQSSRYLVKRTGEKVFLECVQDMDHENMFWYRQDPGLGLRLIYFSYDVKMKEKGDIPEGYSVSREKKERFSLILESASTNQTSMYLCASTSGSVTQYFGPGTRLTVL.

A single count supports this clone. This chain connects TRBV27 to TRBJ2-1; D gene unclear. Germline lookup yields CDR1 MNHEY and CDR2 SMNVEV (reference sequence). V was cut by 6 bases and J by 7 bases, with 10 bases left in between. The length of the CDR3 is 12 residues. Here the CDR3 reads CASRDLSNEQFF. The CDR3 region has the DNA TGTGCCAGCAGGGACCTATCTAATGAGCAGTTCTTC.

The rearrangement links TRBV11-2 to TRBJ1-1; D remains ambiguous. The germline V gene has CDR1 SGHAT and CDR2 FQNNGV. The CDR3 runs 15 residues. V was clipped by 8 bases and J by 2 bases, with 18 bases between them. The CDR3 region has the DNA TGTGCCAGCCTTCCCCGTGCAGGAGGTAACACTGAAGCTTTCTTT. Its protein product is CASLPRAGGNTEAFF.